The 23 T cell receptor beta chains listed next were all sequenced from one sample in a study of T-cell memory formation after mild COVID-19. One entry per CDR3 protein results from TCRdb running MiXCR on the 5' RACE reads. Here the sample spans some 300,000 distinct CDR3 sequences, approximately 19% being singletons. What was sequenced was PBMCs or a T cell subset sorted from them (not recorded which). These receptors came from a man between 18 and 29 years old who had mild COVID-19 (a few samples of this study predate the infection). Cell type and time point are not known.

This clonotype has more than one count but fewer than ten. V and J are TRBV9 and TRBJ2-1; 10 bases align to TRBD2. The ends lost 6 bases at V and 7 bases at J; junction bases unmatched: 13. The CDR3 totals 16 residues. CDR1 is SGDLS, CDR2 YYNGEE, per germline. DNA for the CDR3: TGTGCCAGCACCAGAGTACCGGGACTAGCGAGGAATGAGCAGTTCTTC. The encoded protein is CASTRVPGLARNEQFF.

This chain connects TRBV6-4 to TRBJ2-3; maybe TRBD2 (6 bases). The CDR3 is 14 amino acids. The V gene's germline CDR1 is MRHNA and CDR2 SNTAGT. Trimming pared 5 bases from V and 2 bases from J, leaving 11 bases between. CDR3 DNA: TGTGCCAGCAGTCTACGGGGGAACACAGATACGCAGTATTTT. Translation gives CASSLRGNTDTQYF.

The genes are TRBV28 and TRBJ2-7; weak D call: TRBD1 (5 bases). This CDR3 spans 11 amino acids. Germline CDR1 reads MDHEN; CDR2 reads SYDVKM. V dropped 5 bases and J dropped 9 bases, with 11 bases sitting between them. The CDR3 loop reads CASSAYDRQYV. The CDR3 coding sequence is TGTGCCAGCAGTGCGTACGACAGGCAGTACGTC.

CDR3 in DNA: TGTGCCAGCAGTCCTGGCGGGGGATATAATTCACCCCTCCACTTT. Protein: CASSPGGGYNSPLHF. The V call is TRBV12-3 or TRBV12-4, the J call TRBJ1-6, with a tentative D call TRBD1 (5 bases). The CDR3 runs 15 residues. Trimming stripped 5 bases from V and 4 bases from J, with 12 bases between.

This chain links TRBV7-2 with TRBJ2-5; 9 nucleotides align to TRBD2. The germline gives CDR1 SGHTA, CDR2 FQGNSA. The CDR3 consists of 14 residues. The V segment lost 5 bases and the J segment 5 bases; nucleotides outside the gene matches: 6. CDR3 sequence: CASSPRLADETQYF. In DNA form, the CDR3 reads TGTGCCAGCAGCCCACGACTAGCGGACGAGACCCAGTACTTC.

In its sample, this clonotype was seen once. The chain uses TRBV6-2 or TRBV6-3 and TRBJ2-3, with TRBD1 matching 9 bases. The CDR3 runs 15 residues. The V segment lost 6 bases and the J segment 4 bases; nucleotides outside the gene matches: 8. CDR1 is MNHEY and CDR2 is SVGEGT in the germline V gene. CDR3 nucleotide sequence: TGTGCCAGCAGAGCCCCGGGACAGGGATCAGATACGCAGTATTTT. Protein: CASRAPGQGSDTQYF.

This chain links TRBV6-5 with TRBJ2-2, with D possibly TRBD1 on 6 matching bases. CDR1 is MNHEY, CDR2 SVGAGI, per germline. V was trimmed by 4 bases and J by 6 bases, leaving 18 bases between them. The CDR3 runs to 16 residues. The CDR3 sequence is CASSSLQGIFSGELFF. CDR3 bases: TGTGCCAGCAGTTCCCTACAGGGAATTTTTTCCGGGGAGCTGTTTTTT.

The chain has TRBV11-2 and TRBJ2-4; D call uncertain. From germline, CDR1 is SGHAT and CDR2 FQNNGV. V lost 3 bases to trimming and J lost 6 bases, with 12 bases between them. The CDR3 runs 14 residues. The CDR3 nucleotides are TGTGCCAGCAGCTTTATCACCTTAGGAAACATTCAGTACTTC. This codes for CASSFITLGNIQYF.

This clonotype was observed a few times. V gene TRBV5-5 combines with J gene TRBJ1-4, with D possibly matching TRBD1 (5 bases). The CDR3 is 13 residues long. With 7 bases removed from V and 8 bases from J, the gap between germline ends came to 15 bases. Germline values: CDR1 SGHKS, CDR2 YYEKEE (reference sequence). The CDR3 nucleotides read TGTGCCAGCCGCCCGCTGGGGGGAGAAAAACTGTTTTTT. This codes for CASRPLGGEKLFF.

V is TRBV2 and J is TRBJ2-7, with 7 bases that match TRBD1. J lost 1 base, V lost 6 bases, and 6 bases had no gene match. CDR1 and CDR2 (germline): SNHLY, FYNNEI. The CDR3 sequence is 14 residues long. As DNA, the CDR3 is TGTGCCAGCAGGGTCAGGGGGTGGTCCTACGAGCAGTACTTC. This gives the protein CASRVRGWSYEQYF.

The genes are TRBV7-2 and TRBJ1-2, with a weak D call TRBD1 (5 bases). The CDR3 sequence is 14 residues long. Germline CDR1 is SGHTA and CDR2 is FQGNSA. V lost 5 bases and J 2 bases, leaving 12 bases between the germline ends. The CDR3 region has the DNA TGTGCCAGCAGCCCCGGGACGGCAAACTATGGCTACACCTTC. Protein sequence: CASSPGTANYGYTF.

This clonotype was seen a few times. This sequence joins TRBV6-6 and TRBJ1-6, with D hard to call. The CDR3 has 18 residues. Deletions cut 0 bases from V and 0 bases from J, with 12 bases between. Per the germline V gene, CDR1 is MNHNY and CDR2 is SVGAGI (reference sequence). CDR3: CASSYSGSLSSYNSPLHF. The CDR3, as DNA: TGTGCCAGCAGTTACTCCGGGTCCTTGAGCTCCTATAATTCACCCCTCCACTTT.

This clonotype was observed many times. This sequence joins TRBV6-5 and TRBJ2-2; TRBD1 agrees at 10 bases. The germline V gene encodes CDR1 MNHEY and CDR2 SVGAGI. The V segment lost 4 bases and the J segment 7 bases; nucleotides outside the gene matches: 6. The CDR3 runs to 15 residues. CDR3 coding DNA: TGTGCCAGCAGTTCACCGGGACAGGGGAGCGGGGAGCTGTTTTTT. It specifies CASSSPGQGSGELFF.

This clonotype was seen a few times. This chain links TRBV7-3 with TRBJ2-3; D unresolved. The germline V gene has CDR1 SGHTA and CDR2 FQGTGA. The ends were cut back, 6 bases at V and 1 base at J, with 11 bases in the middle. The CDR3 runs 14 residues. The CDR3 nucleotides read TGTGCCAGCAGTCGTAGTGGTGGCACAGATACGCAGTATTTT. Translation gives CASSRSGGTDTQYF.

The chain carries TRBV20-1 and TRBJ2-1, with TRBD2 matching over 8 bases. CDR1 is DFQATT and CDR2 is SNEGSKA in the germline V gene (reference sequence). The CDR3 is made up of 15 amino acids. V was clipped by 5 bases and J by 8 bases; unmatched bases: 14. This CDR3 reads CSAGGRASGRDEQFF. CDR3 bases: TGCAGTGCTGGGGGCCGAGCTAGCGGGCGGGATGAGCAGTTCTTC.

This clonotype was observed at least ten times. CDR3 coding DNA: TGTGCCAGCAGCCCGCCTTCAGCGTTTAACTATGGCTACACCTTC. Amino acids: CASSPPSAFNYGYTF. J is TRBJ1-2 and V is TRBV7-2; unclear D gene. Trimming pared 5 bases from V and 1 base from J, leaving 14 bases between. Germline V CDR1 and CDR2: SGHTA, FQGNSA. This CDR3 has 15 amino acids.

This clonotype was counted at least ten times. This chain connects TRBV9 to TRBJ2-1; a weak D match, TRBD1 (5 bases). The CDR3 spans 13 residues. V lost 4 bases and J 4 bases, leaving 9 bases between the germline ends. Germline loops: CDR1 SGDLS, CDR2 YYNGEE. CDR3 residues: CASSPQGYNEQFF. The CDR3 DNA reads TGTGCCAGCAGCCCCCAGGGTTACAATGAGCAGTTCTTC.

The chain joins TRBV7-2 to TRBJ2-6; D uncertain. The V end was cut by 1 base, the J end by 1 base, with 8 bases between. Germline V gives CDR1 SGHTA, CDR2 FQGNSA. CDR3 length: 16 residues. The CDR3 loop reads CASSLVPLSGANVLTF. The DNA for the CDR3 is TGTGCCAGCAGCTTAGTTCCCCTATCTGGGGCCAACGTCCTGACTTTC.

This chain links TRBV12-3 or TRBV12-4 with TRBJ1-1; D might be TRBD1 (6 bases). The CDR3 length is 13 residues. V lost 6 bases, J lost 7 bases, and 15 bases lay in between. The CDR3 loop reads CASSLRDIGEAFF. Written as DNA, the CDR3 is TGTGCCAGCAGCCTCCGGGACATAGGTGAAGCTTTCTTT.

This clonotype was counted once. The chain combines TRBV20-1 with TRBJ1-1; tentatively, D is TRBD1 (6 bases). V gave up 0 bases and J gave up 5 bases, with 16 bases separating them. Germline lookup yields CDR1 DFQATT and CDR2 SNEGSKA (reference sequence). The CDR3 is 15 amino acids. The chain's CDR3 is CSAREVGAGETEAFF. The CDR3 DNA reads TGCAGTGCTAGAGAGGTGGGTGCAGGGGAGACTGAAGCTTTCTTT.

V usage is TRBV4-3 and J usage is TRBJ2-2; 7 bases fit TRBD1. CDR3 length equals 16 residues. Germline CDR1 reads LGHNA; CDR2 reads YSLEER. Germline trimming cut 4 bases from V and 0 bases from J; bases unmatched to any gene: 5. CDR3 coding DNA: TGCGCCAGCAGCCGCTTGCAGGGGGCGAACACCGGGGAGCTGTTTTTT. It yields the protein CASSRLQGANTGELFF.

The chain has TRBV20-1 and TRBJ1-5, with a weak D call TRBD1 (5 bases). Trimming left V 5 bases short and J 3 bases short, with 14 bases between. The CDR3 spans 14 residues. Germline V gene lookup returns CDR1 DFQATT and CDR2 SNEGSKA (reference sequence). The CDR3 DNA follows: TGCAGTGCTGGGGCGCAGGGCGACAATCAGCCCCAGCATTTT. This codes for CSAGAQGDNQPQHF.

In its sample, this clonotype was seen a few times. The rearrangement uses TRBV5-1 and TRBJ2-2, with D possibly being TRBD1 (5 bases). The CDR3 loop spans 16 amino acids. The ends were cut back, 1 base at V and 2 bases at J, with 12 bases in the middle. CDR1 SGHRS and CDR2 YFSETQ come from the germline V gene. CDR3 nucleotides: TGCGCCAGCAGCTTGACGACAGAGCGTAACACCGGGGAGCTGTTTTTT. This gives the protein CASSLTTERNTGELFF.